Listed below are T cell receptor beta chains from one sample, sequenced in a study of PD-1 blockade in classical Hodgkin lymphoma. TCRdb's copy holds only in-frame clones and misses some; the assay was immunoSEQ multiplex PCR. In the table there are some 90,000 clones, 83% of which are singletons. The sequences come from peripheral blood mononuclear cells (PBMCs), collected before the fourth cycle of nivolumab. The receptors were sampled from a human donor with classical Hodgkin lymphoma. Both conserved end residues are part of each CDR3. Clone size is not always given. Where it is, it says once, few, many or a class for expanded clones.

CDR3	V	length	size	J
CASSRTSGHNTGELFF	TRBV9	16	.	TRBJ2-2
CASSPRPGLAHRSSYEQYF	TRBV27	19	.	TRBJ2-7
CASSPTWRGLYEQYF	TRBV5-6	15	.	TRBJ2-7
CASSLDRRDTQYF	TRBV7-2	13	.	TRBJ2-3
CAIGRQGTEAFF	TRBV10-3	12	.	TRBJ1-1
CASSLAASTDTQYF	TRBV6-5	14	.	TRBJ2-3
CAISESIAGISSYEQYF	TRBV10-3	17	.	TRBJ2-7
CASSLTALNQPQHF	TRBV6-1	14	.	TRBJ1-5
CASSDEVPRLNTEAFF	TRBV2	16	.	TRBJ1-1
CASSRQIPDTQYF	TRBV2	13	.	TRBJ2-3
CASSSSGLETDTQYF	TRBV5-1	15	.	TRBJ2-3
CASSLDGTPGREQYF	TRBV6-5	15	medium-sized	TRBJ2-7
CANVPDRNTEAFF	TRBV6-4	13	.	TRBJ1-1
CATFSGSGTDTQYF	TRBV2	14	.	TRBJ2-3
CAGGDGLQNIQYF	TRBV5-4	13	.	TRBJ2-4
CASSLVSGRNEQFF	TRBV7-2	14	.	TRBJ2-1
CASSVDPFSYEQYF	TRBV7-8	14	.	TRBJ2-7
CASSLISGDAEAFF	TRBV5-8	14	.	TRBJ1-1
CASSSLLGATEAFF	TRBV27	14	.	TRBJ1-1
CAWSALSLGEQYF	TRBV30	13	.	TRBJ2-7
CASSHFVGQGSGYTF	TRBV5-4	15	.	TRBJ1-2
CASSRRTGTAAFF	TRBV7-9	13	once	TRBJ1-1
CASSPSAGGYNEQFF	TRBV7-8	15	.	TRBJ2-1
CASSYGGTNQETQYF	TRBV6-6	15	.	TRBJ2-5
CASSEYGTGGWGGYTF	TRBV2	16	once	TRBJ1-2
CASRGGQGFDEQYF	TRBV10-2	14	.	TRBJ2-7
CAWRPVGLATYEQYF	TRBV30	15	.	TRBJ2-7
CATSRDPRNEQYF	TRBV15	13	.	TRBJ2-7
CASSSPVPQGASTDTQYF	TRBV28	18	.	TRBJ2-3
CASSVQGQTSYEQYF	TRBV19	15	.	TRBJ2-7
CAISELMPGELFF	TRBV10-3	13	few	TRBJ2-2
CASSPRPGAGYNEQFF	TRBV9	16	once	TRBJ2-1
CASSLDGLAGGGELFF	TRBV5-8	16	.	TRBJ2-2
CASSPRGDPDEAFF	TRBV6-5	14	.	TRBJ1-1
CARGGAEERQPQHF	TRBV23-1	14	.	TRBJ1-5
CASSPLDYEQYF	TRBV18	12	once	TRBJ2-7
CASSPRTGVLGAETQYF	TRBV27	17	.	TRBJ2-5
CASTAGQSDTEAFF	TRBV7-2	14	.	TRBJ1-1
CASSMGGLREAFF	TRBV19	13	.	TRBJ1-1
CATSRDETATDTQYF	TRBV15	15	.	TRBJ2-3
CSVGQVGYEQYF	TRBV29-1	12	few	TRBJ2-7